This T cell receptor (beta chain) was obtained from a study of Graves' ophthalmopathy and Graves' hyperthyroidism. The sequenced template was RNA, covering the TCR beta CDR3 region. RT-PCR in the first round used HTBI primers; a second-round multiplex PCR followed. TCRdb redid the calling of the multiplex PCR reads with MiXCR, one entry per CDR3 protein. The sample contains 350,000 to 450,000 distinct CDR3 sequences, around 21% of which appear only once. Lactation, pregnancy, uncontrolled infections and other autoimmune diseases were all grounds for excluding patients. General observations from the study: Built on 13 signatures, a model told ophthalmopathy apart from stable hyperthyroidism with almost 90% sensitivity and roughly 81% specificity. In blood, most expanded thyroid clonotypes above 0.001 frequency were also detected.

A note on this clonotype: Its antigen remains unknown. A much larger clone sits a single nucleotide away, making a read error possible.

Germline CDR1 is GTSNPN and CDR2 is SVGIG (reference sequence). The CDR3 covers 12 residues. Material for sequencing was peripheral blood. This TCR came from a woman aged 18-29 years with stable Graves' hyperthyroidism. The rearrangement uses TRBV30 and TRBJ1-3; D not certain. The DNA of the CDR3 is TGTGCCAGGAGTGTACTTGGAAACACCATATATTTT. It is translated as CARSVLGNTIYF.